Listed below are T cell receptor beta chains from one sample, sequenced in a study of T cell repertoires in cytomegalovirus infection. Each CDR3 protein gets one entry after TCRdb re-called the reads with MiXCR. The sample has hundreds of thousands of distinct CDR3 sequences, 24% seen once. What was sequenced was CD8+ T cells from PBMCs. These receptors came from a human donor in good health (CMV status not recorded). Some clones in this sample may be carry-over from other donors' samples. CDR3s include the opening cysteine and the closing phenylalanine or tryptophan. The order of the fields is CDR3 length, V gene, J gene, D gene, clone size, CDR3 protein, CDR3 DNA. The D gene is left open where the match is weak. Clone size is given for some rows only: seen once, a few or many times, or a class if the clone is expanded.

14	TRBV12-3/TRBV12-4	TRBJ1-1	TRBD1	many	CASSPSDRVEEAFF	TGTGCCAGCAGTCCTTCGGACAGGGTAGAAGAAGCTTTCTTT
15	TRBV9	TRBJ1-1	NA	NA	CASSVDRGPNTEAFF	TGTGCCAGCAGCGTAGATAGAGGGCCGAACACTGAAGCTTTCTTT
15	TRBV6-2/TRBV6-3	TRBJ1-1	NA	few	CASSYSNSMNTEAFF	TGTGCCAGCAGTTACTCGAACAGCATGAACACTGAAGCTTTCTTT
15	TRBV28	TRBJ2-5	NA	few	CASSPPGEGIETQYF	TGTGCCAGCAGTCCGCCCGGCGAGGGAATTGAGACCCAGTACTTC
16	TRBV7-2	TRBJ1-3	TRBD1	many	CASSSSTGEAGNTIYF	TGTGCCAGCAGCTCATCGACAGGGGAGGCTGGAAACACCATATATTTT
17	TRBV6-1	TRBJ2-3	TRBD2	few	CASSYLSGVPLADTQYF	TGTGCCAGCAGTTACCTTAGCGGGGTGCCCCTCGCAGATACGCAGTATTTT
12	TRBV19	TRBJ2-1	NA	NA	CASSMEDDEQFF	TGTGCCAGTAGTATGGAAGACGATGAGCAGTTCTTC
15	TRBV29-1	TRBJ1-1	NA	many	CSVEDQVGGDTEAFF	TGCAGCGTTGAAGATCAGGTCGGGGGTGACACTGAAGCTTTCTTT
16	TRBV7-2	TRBJ2-3	TRBD2	NA	CASSLVAGGFTDTQYF	TGTGCCAGCAGCTTAGTCGCGGGGGGATTCACAGATACGCAGTATTTT
14	TRBV9	TRBJ2-2	NA	NA	CASSSTGPIGELFF	TGTGCCAGCAGCTCTACAGGTCCCATCGGGGAGCTGTTTTTT
11	TRBV7-4	TRBJ2-2	NA	NA	CASSFGGGAVF	NA
16	TRBV7-8	TRBJ2-5	TRBD2	NA	CASSSLAGGQAETQYF	TGTGCCAGCAGCTCCTTAGCGGGGGGTCAAGCGGAGACCCAGTACTTC
16	TRBV19	TRBJ2-1	TRBD1	NA	CASSIADDRGVYEQFF	TGTGCCAGTAGTATAGCTGACGACAGGGGAGTATATGAGCAGTTCTTC
16	TRBV4-1	TRBJ2-1	NA	few	CASSQPDSPSYNEQFF	TGCGCCAGCAGCCAACCCGACTCGCCGTCCTACAATGAGCAGTTCTTC
12	TRBV20-1	TRBJ2-3	NA	few	CSARDWADTQYF	TGCAGTGCTAGAGATTGGGCAGATACGCAGTATTTT
17	TRBV4-3	TRBJ2-3	NA	NA	CASSPSFPGASLDTQYF	TGCGCCAGCAGCCCTTCCTTTCCGGGGGCCTCCCTAGATACGCAGTATTTT
13	TRBV7-6	TRBJ1-1	NA	many	CASSAEQNTEAFF	TGTGCCAGCAGCGCGGAACAGAACACTGAAGCTTTCTTT
15	TRBV11-1	TRBJ2-6	NA	many	CASSLKGSGANVLTF	TGTGCCAGCAGCTTAAAGGGTTCTGGGGCCAACGTCCTGACTTTC
15	TRBV11-2	TRBJ2-7	TRBD1	NA	CASSSFPTGSYEQYF	TGTGCCAGCAGCTCCTTTCCGACAGGGTCCTACGAGCAGTACTTC
16	TRBV20-1	TRBJ1-1	NA	NA	CSASLPPTGQNTEAFF	TGCAGTGCTAGTCTTCCCCCAACAGGGCAGAACACTGAAGCTTTCTTT
16	TRBV7-6	TRBJ2-7	NA	NA	CASSPEGRGVSYEQYF	TGTGCTAGCAGCCCCGAGGGCAGGGGGGTCTCCTACGAGCAGTACTTC
13	TRBV12-3/TRBV12-4	TRBJ2-7	NA	many	CASMDSEGYEQYF	TGTGCCAGCATGGACTCGGAAGGCTACGAGCAGTACTTC
15	TRBV7-8	TRBJ1-1	NA	many	CASSFHYGGNTEAFF	TGTGCCAGCAGCTTCCATTATGGGGGAAACACTGAAGCTTTCTTT
15	TRBV9	TRBJ2-5	TRBD1	NA	CASSAGTGVGETQYF	TGTGCCAGCAGCGCCGGGACAGGGGTCGGGGAGACCCAGTACTTC
11	TRBV2	TRBJ2-5	NA	NA	CASSSSGTQYF	TGTGCCAGCAGTTCCAGCGGGACCCAGTACTTC
16	TRBV12-3/TRBV12-4	TRBJ2-3	NA	few	CASSLDVNPSTDTQYF	TGTGCCAGCAGTTTGGACGTAAACCCTAGCACAGATACGCAGTATTTT
13	TRBV6-2/TRBV6-3	TRBJ2-7	NA	few	CASSYAGDYEQYF	TGTGCCAGCAGTTATGCAGGGGACTACGAGCAGTACTTC
16	TRBV7-6	TRBJ1-6	NA	few	CASSSLSGQRNSPLHF	TGTGCCAGCAGCAGCTTATCGGGACAACGTAATTCACCCCTCCACTTT
14	TRBV6-2/TRBV6-3	TRBJ1-5	NA	many	CASHAIHNNQPQHF	TGTGCCAGCCATGCAATCCACAACAATCAGCCCCAGCATTTT
16	TRBV20-1	TRBJ2-1	TRBD2	NA	CSARDWEGPIYDEQFF	TGCAGTGCTAGAGACTGGGAGGGGCCGATATACGATGAGCAGTTCTTC
19	TRBV6-6	TRBJ2-2	TRBD2	few	CASSYPLAGGPANTGELFF	TGTGCCAGCAGTTATCCACTAGCGGGGGGTCCCGCGAACACCGGGGAGCTGTTTTTT
11	TRBV29-1	TRBJ2-1	NA	many	CSVDRDNEQFF	TGCAGCGTTGATCGGGACAATGAGCAGTTCTTC
16	TRBV28	TRBJ1-2	NA	NA	CASSLSRTVYWYGYTF	TGTGCCAGCAGTTTATCCCGGACAGTTTACTGGTATGGCTACACCTTC
16	TRBV6-6	TRBJ2-1	TRBD1	many	CASSYSTGGSYNEQFF	TGTGCCAGCAGTTACTCGACAGGGGGATCCTACAATGAGCAGTTCTTC
14	TRBV14	TRBJ1-1	TRBD1	few	CASSPRDRFTEAFF	TGTGCCAGCAGTCCCAGGGACAGGTTCACTGAAGCTTTCTTT
14	TRBV11-2	TRBJ2-1	TRBD2	NA	CASNRGGGQDEQFF	TGTGCCAGCAACCGGGGGGGGGGTCAGGATGAGCAGTTCTTC